This T cell receptor (beta chain) was captured by sequencing in a study of blood T cells in healthy people across ages. Deletions cut 1 base from V and 5 bases from J, with 14 bases between. Germline V gives CDR1 SGHTA, CDR2 FQGNSA. There are 15 residues in the CDR3. For the second PCR, which ran for about 7 to 11 cycles, a sample-barcoded 5' primer and a J-beta primer mix were used. TCRdb fed the 5' RACE reads into MiXCR, producing one record per CDR3 protein. The table shows 2 million or so distinct CDR3 sequences, with roughly 50% occurring only once. Sequenced sample: blood. The receptor comes from a woman aged 40 to 50 in good health. The chain couples TRBV7-2 to TRBJ1-1; no firm D call. CDR3: CASSLVSPGRTEAFF. DNA for the CDR3: TGTGCCAGCAGCTTAGTTAGCCCCGGTAGGACTGAAGCTTTCTTT.